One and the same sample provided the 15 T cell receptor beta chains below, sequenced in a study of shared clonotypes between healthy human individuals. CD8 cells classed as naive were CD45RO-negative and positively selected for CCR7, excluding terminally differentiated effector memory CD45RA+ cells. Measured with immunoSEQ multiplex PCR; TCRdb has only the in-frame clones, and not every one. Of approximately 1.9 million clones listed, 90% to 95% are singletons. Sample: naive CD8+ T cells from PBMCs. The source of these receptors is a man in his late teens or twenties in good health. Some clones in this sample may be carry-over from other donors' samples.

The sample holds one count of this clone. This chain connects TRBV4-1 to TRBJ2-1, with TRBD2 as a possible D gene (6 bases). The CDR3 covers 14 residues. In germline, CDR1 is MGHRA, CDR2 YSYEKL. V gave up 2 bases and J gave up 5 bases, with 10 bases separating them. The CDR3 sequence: CASSQFTSNNEQFF. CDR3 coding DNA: TGCGCCAGCAGCCAATTTACTAGCAACAATGAGCAGTTCTTC.

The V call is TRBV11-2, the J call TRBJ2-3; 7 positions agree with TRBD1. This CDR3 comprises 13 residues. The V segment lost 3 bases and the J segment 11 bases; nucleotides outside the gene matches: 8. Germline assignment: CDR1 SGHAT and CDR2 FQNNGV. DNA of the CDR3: TGTGCCAGCAGCTTTTCCGGACAGGAGGAGCAGTATTTT. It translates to CASSFSGQEEQYF. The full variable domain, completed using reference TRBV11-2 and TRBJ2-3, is EAGVAQSPRYKIIEKRQSVAFWCNPISGHATLYWYQQILGQGPKLLIQFQNNGVVDDSQLPKDRFSAERLKGVDSTLKIQPAKLEDSAVYLCASSFSGQEEQYFGPGTRLTVL.

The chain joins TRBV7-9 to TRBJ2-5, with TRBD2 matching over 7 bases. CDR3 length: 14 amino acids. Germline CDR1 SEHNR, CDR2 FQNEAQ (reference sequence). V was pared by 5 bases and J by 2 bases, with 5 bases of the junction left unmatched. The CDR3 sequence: CASSHSGGQETQYF. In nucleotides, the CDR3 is TGTGCCAGCAGCCACTCCGGGGGGCAAGAGACCCAGTACTTC.

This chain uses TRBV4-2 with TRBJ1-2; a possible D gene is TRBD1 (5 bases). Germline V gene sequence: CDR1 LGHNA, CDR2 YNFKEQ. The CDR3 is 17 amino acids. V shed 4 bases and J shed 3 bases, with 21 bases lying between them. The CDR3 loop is CASSRGWQTDRDYGYTF. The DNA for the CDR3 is TGTGCCAGCAGCCGCGGGTGGCAGACAGACCGAGACTATGGCTACACCTTC.

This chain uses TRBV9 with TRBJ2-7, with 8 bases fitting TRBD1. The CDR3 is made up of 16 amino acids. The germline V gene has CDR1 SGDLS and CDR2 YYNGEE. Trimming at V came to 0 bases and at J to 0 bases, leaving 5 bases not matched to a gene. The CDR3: CASSVEGQVSSYEQYF. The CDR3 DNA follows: TGTGCCAGCAGCGTAGAGGGACAGGTTAGCTCCTACGAGCAGTACTTC.

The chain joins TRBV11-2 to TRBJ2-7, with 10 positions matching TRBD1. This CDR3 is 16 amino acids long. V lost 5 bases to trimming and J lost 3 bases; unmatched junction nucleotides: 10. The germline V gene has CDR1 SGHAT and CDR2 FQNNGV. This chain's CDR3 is CASSPLDRGLSYEQYF. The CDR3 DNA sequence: TGTGCCAGCAGCCCCCTTGACAGGGGGCTAAGCTACGAGCAGTACTTC.

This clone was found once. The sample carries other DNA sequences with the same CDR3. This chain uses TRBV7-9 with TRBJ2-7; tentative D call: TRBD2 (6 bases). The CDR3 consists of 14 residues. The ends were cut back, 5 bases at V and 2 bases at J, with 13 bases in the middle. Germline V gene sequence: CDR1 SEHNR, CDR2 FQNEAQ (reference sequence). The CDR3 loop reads CASSPRDSTYEQYF. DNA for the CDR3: TGTGCCAGCAGCCCCCGGGACTCCACCTACGAGCAGTACTTC.

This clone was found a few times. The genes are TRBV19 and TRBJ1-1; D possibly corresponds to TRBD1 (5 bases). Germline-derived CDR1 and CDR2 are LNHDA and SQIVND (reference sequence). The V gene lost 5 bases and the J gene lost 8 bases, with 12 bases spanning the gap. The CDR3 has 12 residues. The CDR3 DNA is TGTGCCAGTAGTGAGTTCGGACACGAAGCTTTCTTT. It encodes CASSEFGHEAFF. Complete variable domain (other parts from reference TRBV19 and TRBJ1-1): DGGITQSPKYLFRKEGQNVTLSCEQNLNHDAMYWYRQDPGQGLRLIYYSQIVNDFQKGDIAEGYSVSREKKESFPLTVTSAQKNPTAFYLCASSEFGHEAFFGQGTRLTVV.

Here the CDR3 DNA reads TGTGCCAGCTCACTACACCCACCTGGGAGTGGCGGGAGGCACGAGCAGTACTTC. Amino acid sequence: CASSLHPPGSGGRHEQYF. The V call is TRBV18, the J call TRBJ2-7; 8 bases map to TRBD2. The CDR3 totals 18 residues. Losses at the gene ends were 4 bases for V and 5 bases for J; bases not matched to a gene: 19. Germline lookup yields CDR1 KGHSH and CDR2 LQKENI.

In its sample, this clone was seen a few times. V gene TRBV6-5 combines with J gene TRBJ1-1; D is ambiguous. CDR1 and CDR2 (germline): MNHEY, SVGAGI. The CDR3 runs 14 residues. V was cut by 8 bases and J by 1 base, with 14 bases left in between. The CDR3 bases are TGTGCCAGCGGCCTGCCGAGAGAGAACACTGAAGCTTTCTTT. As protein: CASGLPRENTEAFF.

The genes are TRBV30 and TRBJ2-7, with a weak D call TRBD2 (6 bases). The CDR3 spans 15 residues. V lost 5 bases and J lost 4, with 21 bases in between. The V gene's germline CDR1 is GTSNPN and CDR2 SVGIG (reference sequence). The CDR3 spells CAWSGGDPHVYEQYF. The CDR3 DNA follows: TGTGCCTGGTCCGGGGGAGACCCCCACGTTTACGAGCAGTACTTC.

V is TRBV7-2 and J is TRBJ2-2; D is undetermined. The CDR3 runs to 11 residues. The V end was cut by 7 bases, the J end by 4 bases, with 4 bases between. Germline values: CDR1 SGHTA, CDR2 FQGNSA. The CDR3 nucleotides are TGTGCCAGCACACGCACCGGGGAGCTGTTTTTT. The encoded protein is CASTRTGELFF.

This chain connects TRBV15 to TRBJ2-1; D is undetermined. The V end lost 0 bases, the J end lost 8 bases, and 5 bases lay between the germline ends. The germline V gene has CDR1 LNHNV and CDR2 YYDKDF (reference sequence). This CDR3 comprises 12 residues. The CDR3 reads CATSRDTHEQFF. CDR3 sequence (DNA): TGTGCCACCAGCAGAGATACGCATGAGCAGTTCTTC. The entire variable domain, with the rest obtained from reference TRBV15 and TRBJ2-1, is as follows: DAMVIQNPRYQVTQFGKPVTLSCSQTLNHNVMYWYQQKSSQAPKLLFHYYDKDFNNEADTPDNFQSRRPNTSFCFLDIRSPGLGDTAMYLCATSRDTHEQFFGPGTRLTVL.

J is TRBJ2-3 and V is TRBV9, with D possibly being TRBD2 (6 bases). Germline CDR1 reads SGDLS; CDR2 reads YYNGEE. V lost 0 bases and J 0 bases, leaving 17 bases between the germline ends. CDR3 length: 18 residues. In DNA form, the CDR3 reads TGTGCCAGCAGCGTAGTAGGCCAAGGCGGGGCCAGCACAGATACGCAGTATTTT. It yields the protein CASSVVGQGGASTDTQYF.

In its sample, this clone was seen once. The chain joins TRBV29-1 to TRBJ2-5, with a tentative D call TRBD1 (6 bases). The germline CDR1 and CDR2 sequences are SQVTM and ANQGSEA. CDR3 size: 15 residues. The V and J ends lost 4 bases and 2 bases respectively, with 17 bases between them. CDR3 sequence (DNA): TGCAGCGTTGTCGTTGACAGGCGAACACAAGAGACCCAGTACTTC. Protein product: CSVVVDRRTQETQYF. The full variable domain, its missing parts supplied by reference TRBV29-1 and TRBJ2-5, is SAVISQKPSRDICQRGTSLTIQCQVDSQVTMMFWYRQQPGQSLTLIATANQGSEATYESGFVIDKFPISRPNLTFSTLTVSNMSPEDSSIYLCSVVVDRRTQETQYFGPGTRLLVL.